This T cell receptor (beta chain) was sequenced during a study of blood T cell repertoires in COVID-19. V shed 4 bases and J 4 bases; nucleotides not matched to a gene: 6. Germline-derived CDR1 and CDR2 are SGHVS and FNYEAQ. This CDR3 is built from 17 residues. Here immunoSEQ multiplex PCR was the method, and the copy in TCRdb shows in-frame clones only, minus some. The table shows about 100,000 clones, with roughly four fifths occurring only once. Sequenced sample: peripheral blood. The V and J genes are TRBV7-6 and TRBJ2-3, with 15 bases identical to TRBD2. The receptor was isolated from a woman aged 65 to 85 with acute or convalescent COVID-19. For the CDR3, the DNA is TGTGCCAGCAGCTCTAGGGGGACTAGCGGGGGGTCAGATACGCAGTATTTT. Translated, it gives CASSSRGTSGGSDTQYF.